What follows is one TCR beta chain and its context. Its antigen is as yet unknown. Alopecia areata patients provided lesional scalp punch biopsies and peripheral blood, both collected for the study. Sorting from PBMCs produced CD4+ and CD8+ T cells. Extracted RNA was reverse transcribed, and the resulting cDNA served as sequencing template. Method: immunoSEQ multiplex PCR; TCRdb's copy keeps in-frame clones and lacks some. The sample contains about 34,000 clones, 55% of which appear only once. The source of the sample is a study of CD8+ T cells in alopecia areata. Broader study findings: Clonality in lesional scalp, especially alopecia totalis/universalis, exceeded that of normal scalp. Sequence data from scalp samples additionally include resident alphabeta T cells of normal skin.

The TCR comes from a human donor with alopecia areata. Sequencing used NKG2D-high CD8+ T cells sorted from blood.

For the CDR3, the DNA is TGTGCCAGCAGCTTAGGCGGGGGAACTGAGCAGTTCTTC. Translated, it gives CASSLGGGTEQFF. This chain connects TRBV11-3 to TRBJ2-1; 7 nucleotides match TRBD2. Looked up from germline, CDR1 is SGHNT and CDR2 is YENEEA. Trimming at V came to 1 base and at J to 9 bases, leaving 3 bases not matched to a gene. The CDR3 is made up of 13 amino acids.